The present entry profiles one TCR beta chain with its context. Germline is not matched at one junction end, which may reflect a read error. It was during active infection that Seattle patients were enrolled and then longitudinally followed. The germline CDR1 and CDR2 sequences are LNHDA and SQIVND (reference sequence). This CDR3 spans 15 amino acids. The data stem from a study of blood T cell repertoires in COVID-19. Study overall: The study drew acute and convalescent COVID-19 samples from the United States, Italy and Spain. T cells, B-cell-depleted T cells, or PBMCs provided the cDNA or gDNA that served as material.

In the authors' methods: Researchers report that nucleated cell counts were estimated from reference gene primer amplification. TCRdb keeps only in-frame clones here, not all; method: immunoSEQ multiplex PCR. V and J calls and clone size are copied from that table; D and trimming were computed from the DNA. The sample lists approximately 210,000 clones, 94% occurring once. The chain employs TRBV19 and TRBJ2-1; TRBD1 matches at 9 bases. The TCR was taken from a man aged 25 to 40 with COVID-19, enrolled during active disease. The sequenced material came from peripheral blood. The CDR3 DNA reads TGTGCCAGTAAGGTACAGGGGGCGATTAGGAATGGGCAGTTCTTC. Its protein is CASKVQGAIRNGQFF.